Only a few counts were recorded for the clone carrying this TCR beta chain. Profiled with immunoSEQ multiplex PCR; TCRdb holds only in-frame clones, not every one. The data show about 70,000 clones, approximately 80% seen once. Germline V gives CDR1 GTSNPN, CDR2 SVGIG (reference sequence). This CDR3 is 14 amino acids long. With V trimmed by 2 bases and J by 2 bases, 5 bases remained unmatched. The source of the sample is a study of early stage breast cancer tumors. The sequencing sample was made of blood. This chain links TRBV30 with TRBJ1-2; 7 nucleotides line up with TRBD1. The receptor comes from a person between 35 and 49 years old with breast cancer. CDR3 nucleotides: TGTGCCTGGAGTTGGGACAGCTCAAACTATGGCTACACCTTC. It translates to CAWSWDSSNYGYTF.